The sequence of this T cell receptor beta chain was determined in a study of blood T cell repertoires in COVID-19. Per the study methods: Using reference gene primer amplification, nucleated cell counts were estimated. TCRdb's copy holds only in-frame clones and misses some; the assay was immunoSEQ multiplex PCR. V, J and clone size are taken as reported in that table, and D and trimming were inferred from the DNA itself. The sample lists fewer than 90,000 clones, over 70% occurring once. Germline values: CDR1 MNHNY, CDR2 SVGAGI (reference sequence). V lost 7 bases and J 5 bases, leaving 9 bases between the germline ends. The CDR3 runs 12 residues. This clone has a single count.

The genes are TRBV6-6 and TRBJ1-5; D gene unclear. This receptor was obtained from a man over 45 with acute or convalescent COVID-19. The sample comprised peripheral blood. The CDR3 bases are TGTGCCAGCAAAAACGGTGATCAGCCCCAGCATTTT. As protein: CASKNGDQPQHF.